This T cell receptor (beta chain) was observed in a study of shared clonotypes between healthy human individuals. General observations from the study: A small donor pool kept down the genetic and exposure-history diversity that was represented.

CDR1 and CDR2 (germline): SGHAT, FQNNGV. The CDR3 is 15 amino acids. V lost 4 bases to trimming and J lost 4 bases, with 16 bases between them. The protocol was immunoSEQ multiplex PCR, while the TCRdb copy is restricted to in-frame clones and leaves out a portion. Seen here are about half a million clones, over 70% observed once, and the top ten hold roughly 12%. Each of the donors was a healthy adult who was HIV-negative and had not had a recent acute infection or vaccination. As concerns this clone: What it binds is unknown.

This TCR derives from a woman in her 40s in good health. Some clones in this sample may be carry-over from other donors' samples. The V gene is TRBV11-2, the J gene TRBJ1-2; D is unclear. The sequencing input was PBMCs. CDR3 coding DNA: TGTGCCAGCAGCTCGTCAGACGGACCCGGCTATGGCTACACCTTC. Protein sequence: CASSSSDGPGYGYTF.